This T cell receptor (beta chain) was sequenced during a study of blood T cell repertoires in COVID-19. Per the original methods: Cell counts per sample came from amplifying reference gene primers. Sequencing was performed with immunoSEQ multiplex PCR; in TCRdb, only in-frame clones are kept and a portion is missing. For V, J and clone size, that table is used; D and trimming come from the DNA. The sample includes over 150,000 clones, roughly 84% of them seen just once. Followed over time, Seattle patients had been enrolled while infection was active. V shed 5 bases, J shed 7 bases, and the junction held 5 bases outside the gene matches. This CDR3 comprises 13 residues. Germline CDR1 reads LGHNT; CDR2 reads FRNRAP.

The clonotype originates from a woman in her sixties or seventies with COVID-19, enrolled during active disease. The genes are TRBV12-5 and TRBJ1-5; 7 positions agree with TRBD1. Input material: peripheral blood. CDR3 sequence (DNA): TGTGCTAGTGGTGGACAGGTGGGACAGCCCCAGCATTTT. Its protein is CASGGQVGQPQHF. The full variable domain, completed using reference TRBV12-5 and TRBJ1-5, is DARVTQTPRHKVTEMGQEVTMRCQPILGHNTVFWYRQTMMQGLELLAYFRNRAPLDDSGMPKDRFSAEMPDATLATLKIQPSEPRDSAVYFCASGGQVGQPQHFGDGTRLSIL.